The rows below give T cell receptor beta chains drawn from one sample of a study of post-analysis software for immune sequencing data. Each CDR3 protein is one row after TCRdb ran MiXCR on the PCR reads. The top ten clones hold around 0.6% of a sample with roughly 700,000 distinct CDR3 sequences, roughly 30% of them seen once. The specimen was blood. The receptors come from a girl aged 10 to 17 with multiple sclerosis. Both conserved end residues are trimmed from each CDR3. Size is stated for part of the rows, as once, few or many counts, or as a class when the clone is expanded.

cdr3_length: 12; v_call: TRBV29-1; j_call: TRBJ2-1; clone_size: many; cdr3_aa: SVDTSGRGNEQF
cdr3_length: 13; v_call: TRBV20-1; j_call: TRBJ2-1; clone_size: few; cdr3_aa: SARDGRRVHNEQF
cdr3_length: 13; v_call: TRBV4-3; j_call: TRBJ1-2; clone_size: .; cdr3_aa: ASSQDTGGGYGYT
cdr3_length: 12; v_call: TRBV20-1; j_call: TRBJ2-7; clone_size: many; cdr3_aa: SARASGVSYEQY
cdr3_length: 11; v_call: TRBV18; j_call: TRBJ2-7; clone_size: .; cdr3_aa: ASSEGPVREQY
cdr3_length: 12; v_call: TRBV25-1; j_call: TRBJ1-2; clone_size: .; cdr3_aa: ASSGTATSYGYT
cdr3_length: 21; v_call: TRBV10-3; j_call: TRBJ2-3; clone_size: .; cdr3_aa: AISDRGPTTGLAGGVITDTQY
cdr3_length: 14; v_call: TRBV4-2; j_call: TRBJ2-3; clone_size: few; cdr3_aa: ASSQERLASTDTQY
cdr3_length: 13; v_call: TRBV15; j_call: TRBJ2-5; clone_size: few; cdr3_aa: ATSRVFINQETQY
cdr3_length: 12; v_call: TRBV11-2; j_call: TRBJ2-1; clone_size: .; cdr3_aa: ASSLDPIGEEQF
cdr3_length: 11; v_call: TRBV12-3/TRBV12-4; j_call: TRBJ1-5; clone_size: few; cdr3_aa: ASSGLQPAPQH
cdr3_length: 10; v_call: TRBV20-1; j_call: TRBJ1-2; clone_size: .; cdr3_aa: SASERGRGYT
cdr3_length: 13; v_call: TRBV4-3; j_call: TRBJ2-7; clone_size: .; cdr3_aa: ASSQVPLVGDEQY
cdr3_length: 12; v_call: TRBV7-9; j_call: TRBJ2-7; clone_size: .; cdr3_aa: ASSSGQGLSEQY
cdr3_length: 11; v_call: TRBV9; j_call: TRBJ2-1; clone_size: .; cdr3_aa: ASSVGRGDEQF
cdr3_length: 12; v_call: TRBV7-9; j_call: TRBJ1-2; clone_size: .; cdr3_aa: ASSLAAASYGYT
cdr3_length: 12; v_call: TRBV7-8; j_call: TRBJ2-3; clone_size: few; cdr3_aa: VSSWGTHTDTQY
cdr3_length: 12; v_call: TRBV6-2/TRBV6-3; j_call: TRBJ2-7; clone_size: .; cdr3_aa: ASSTGLNSYEQY
cdr3_length: 11; v_call: TRBV10-3; j_call: TRBJ2-3; clone_size: .; cdr3_aa: ATKAVEEDTQY
cdr3_length: 12; v_call: TRBV12-3/TRBV12-4; j_call: TRBJ2-1; clone_size: .; cdr3_aa: ASRSGRVGNEQF
cdr3_length: 10; v_call: TRBV20-1; j_call: .; clone_size: .; cdr3_aa: SARENRLEQY
cdr3_length: 10; v_call: TRBV2; j_call: TRBJ2-4; clone_size: .; cdr3_aa: ASRVVENIQY
cdr3_length: 11; v_call: TRBV6-1; j_call: TRBJ2-7; clone_size: .; cdr3_aa: ASSENRYWEQY
cdr3_length: 15; v_call: TRBV18; j_call: TRBJ1-5; clone_size: .; cdr3_aa: ASSPQSSRGSNQPQH
cdr3_length: 11; v_call: TRBV12-3/TRBV12-4; j_call: TRBJ2-1; clone_size: .; cdr3_aa: ATGGGRGNEQF
cdr3_length: 15; v_call: TRBV7-2; j_call: .; clone_size: .; cdr3_aa: ASSLIGGGYSQETQY
cdr3_length: 15; v_call: TRBV7-2; j_call: TRBJ1-6; clone_size: .; cdr3_aa: ASSLGPGSSYNSPLH
cdr3_length: 11; v_call: TRBV5-6; j_call: TRBJ2-5; clone_size: .; cdr3_aa: ASSFPPQETQY
cdr3_length: 14; v_call: TRBV19; j_call: TRBJ2-4; clone_size: few; cdr3_aa: ASSMTDSLAKNIQY
cdr3_length: 13; v_call: TRBV7-9; j_call: TRBJ1-4; clone_size: .; cdr3_aa: ASSLVLPTNEKLF
cdr3_length: 14; v_call: TRBV5-1; j_call: TRBJ2-1; clone_size: once; cdr3_aa: ASSLASAGDRNEQF